One sample yielded the 7 T cell receptor beta chains listed below, sequenced in a study of T cell repertoires in cytomegalovirus infection. TCRdb re-called the reads through MiXCR, storing one row per CDR3 protein. The sample has roughly 130,000 distinct CDR3 sequences; about 10% are singletons. The source material was PBMCs. These receptors were obtained from a human donor in good health (CMV status not recorded). Some clones in this sample may be carry-over from other donors' samples.

The V and J genes are TRBV20-1 and TRBJ2-7; TRBD1 matches at 10 bases. This CDR3 has 12 residues. Germline trimming cut 8 bases from V and 6 bases from J; bases unmatched to any gene: 7. CDR1 is DFQATT, CDR2 SNEGSKA, per germline (reference sequence). CDR3 bases: TGCAGTCCAAGACAGGGGGCCTCCGAGCAGTACTTC. This encodes CSPRQGASEQYF.

In this sample, this clonotype turned up many times. CDR3 amino acids: CASSLVQGANQPQHF. The CDR3 nucleotides read TGTGCCAGCAGCTTAGTCCAGGGAGCCAATCAGCCCCAGCATTTT. V and J are TRBV7-9 and TRBJ1-5; TRBD1 is a possible D gene (5 bases). Germline CDR1 SEHNR, CDR2 FQNEAQ (reference sequence). Trimming took off 1 base at V and 3 bases at J, with 10 bases between the two ends. The CDR3 sequence is 15 residues long.

J is TRBJ2-7 and V is TRBV20-1, with D maybe TRBD1 (6 bases). Per the germline V gene, CDR1 is DFQATT and CDR2 is SNEGSKA (reference sequence). CDR3 length: 11 amino acids. The V gene lost 1 base and the J gene lost 6 bases, with 7 bases spanning the gap. The CDR3: CSARVGAEQYF. DNA for the CDR3: TGCAGTGCTAGAGTGGGGGCCGAGCAGTACTTC.

The chain is built from TRBV19 and TRBJ2-1; 8 bases align to TRBD2. Germline assignment: CDR1 LNHDA and CDR2 SQIVND (reference sequence). Trimming at V came to 4 bases and at J to 0 bases, leaving 8 bases not matched to a gene. CDR3 length: 17 amino acids. The CDR3 is CASSTGSGGLSYNEQFF. The CDR3 DNA is TGTGCCAGTAGTACCGGAAGCGGGGGCCTCTCCTACAATGAGCAGTTCTTC.

V usage is TRBV2 and J usage is TRBJ1-1; unclear D gene. Trimming removed 0 bases from V and 0 bases from J, with 8 bases in between. The CDR3 sequence is 15 residues long. Germline V gives CDR1 SNHLY, CDR2 FYNNEI. CDR3 loop: CASSEALQVNTEAFF. The DNA of the CDR3 is TGTGCCAGCAGTGAAGCGCTTCAGGTGAACACTGAAGCTTTCTTT.

This clonotype has a count of ten or more. This chain's CDR3 is CASSLDGGLANEQYF. The DNA of the CDR3 is TGTGCCAGCAGCTTAGATGGGGGACTAGCCAACGAGCAGTACTTC. J is TRBJ2-7 and V is TRBV7-3, with TRBD2 identical over 9 bases. The CDR3 has 15 amino acids. V trimming: 2 bases; J trimming: 5 bases; junction bases outside the gene matches: 7. Germline V gives CDR1 SGHTA, CDR2 FQGTGA.

This clonotype was observed at least ten times. The V call is TRBV7-8, the J call TRBJ2-5; the D gene is possibly TRBD2 (5 bases). Germline V gene lookup returns CDR1 SGHVS and CDR2 FQNEAQ. CDR3 length: 16 amino acids. Trimming took 1 base from V and 1 from J, leaving 13 bases between them. CDR3 in amino acids: CASSLGLPGSQETQYF. The CDR3 coding sequence is TGTGCCAGCAGCTTAGGACTACCGGGAAGCCAAGAGACCCAGTACTTC.